The 9 T cell receptor beta chains reported below all come from one sample, sequenced in a study of memory CD4+ T cells and cytomegalovirus serostatus. The data were produced by immunoSEQ multiplex PCR, yet TCRdb's version contains in-frame clones alone and is incomplete. The table shows 40,000 to 45,000 clones, with over 60% occurring only once. Single viable CD3+CD4+CD8-CD45RO+ cells were sorted as the memory CD4+ T cells. The sequenced sample was memory CD4+ T cells from blood. The receptors come from an adult in good health and CMV-seronegative.

The rearrangement links TRBV28 to TRBJ1-5; D remains unclear. The V end was cut by 3 bases, the J end by 3 bases, with 12 bases between. Per the germline V gene, CDR1 is MDHEN and CDR2 is SYDVKM. CDR3 length equals 15 residues. The CDR3 spells CASSLSSLFNQPQHF. The CDR3 coding sequence is TGTGCCAGCAGTTTGAGCAGTCTCTTCAATCAGCCCCAGCATTTT.

This clone has more than one count but fewer than ten. The chain carries TRBV11-2 and TRBJ2-1, with a weak D call TRBD1 (5 bases). The CDR3 has 14 amino acids. Germline values: CDR1 SGHAT, CDR2 FQNNGV. Trimming removed 7 bases from V and 5 bases from J, with 15 bases in between. The CDR3 sequence: CASTPDRVNNEQFF. CDR3 nucleotides: TGTGCCAGCACCCCCGACAGAGTGAACAATGAGCAGTTCTTC. The whole variable domain, remainder taken from reference TRBV11-2 and TRBJ2-1, is EAGVAQSPRYKIIEKRQSVAFWCNPISGHATLYWYQQILGQGPKLLIQFQNNGVVDDSQLPKDRFSAERLKGVDSTLKIQPAKLEDSAVYLCASTPDRVNNEQFFGPGTRLTVL.

The rearrangement links TRBV14 to TRBJ2-5, with 9 bases fitting TRBD2. Germline V gene data show CDR1 as SGHDN and CDR2 as FVKESK. The junction had 8 bases not matched to a gene; V was cut back by 5 bases and J by 4 bases. The length of the CDR3 is 15 residues. The CDR3, as DNA: TGTGCCAGCAGCTTACCAATAGCGGGGGTAGAGACCCAGTACTTC. Its protein is CASSLPIAGVETQYF.

The V call is TRBV28, the J call TRBJ2-7; TRBD2 matches 14 bases. Germline lookup yields CDR1 MDHEN and CDR2 SYDVKM. The CDR3 is 17 amino acids. V trimming: 6 bases; J trimming: 3 bases; junction bases outside the gene matches: 10. The CDR3 DNA reads as TGTGCCAGCAGCCCATGGACTAGCGGGGGGACTTACTACGAGCAGTACTTC. The encoded protein is CASSPWTSGGTYYEQYF. Drawing the rest from reference TRBV28 and TRBJ2-7, the complete variable domain is DVKVTQSSRYLVKRTGEKVFLECVQDMDHENMFWYRQDPGLGLRLIYFSYDVKMKEKGDIPEGYSVSREKKERFSLILESASTNQTSMYLCASSPWTSGGTYYEQYFGPGTRLTVT.

The chain carries TRBV15 and TRBJ1-2; 7 bases are shared with TRBD1. This CDR3 contains 17 residues. The V gene's germline CDR1 is LNHNV and CDR2 YYDKDF (reference sequence). The J segment lost 6 bases and the V segment lost 4 bases, leaving 17 bases of the junction unmatched. CDR3 DNA sequence: TGTGCCACCAGCATAACACTTGAACAGGGGTGGGGTGATGGCTACACCTTC. Translation gives CATSITLEQGWGDGYTF.

The CDR3 here is CASSRDTKGKLFF. The CDR3 nucleotides are TGTGCCAGCTCACGGGACACGAAGGGAAAACTGTTTTTT. The J gene is TRBJ1-4, the V gene TRBV18, with a tentative D call TRBD1 (6 bases). Trimming took 4 bases from V and 10 from J, leaving 13 bases between them. The V gene's germline CDR1 is KGHSH and CDR2 LQKENI. The CDR3 totals 13 residues.

V and J are TRBV5-1 and TRBJ2-7; TRBD1 might be the D (6 bases). The ends were cut back, 0 bases at V and 9 bases at J, with 16 bases in the middle. Germline CDR1 and CDR2: SGHRS and YFSETQ. The CDR3 is 14 amino acids. CDR3 coding DNA: TGCGCCAGCAGCTTGGAGGACAGAGGGATGAGGCAGTACTTC. It is translated as CASSLEDRGMRQYF.

V usage is TRBV11-3 and J usage is TRBJ2-7; 11 positions match TRBD2. Germline V gene lookup returns CDR1 SGHNT and CDR2 YENEEA. The CDR3 consists of 15 residues. Unmatched junction bases numbered 7, after V lost 5 bases and J lost 4 bases. The CDR3 reads CASSPLAGGNYEQYF. Written as DNA, the CDR3 is TGTGCCAGCAGCCCCCTAGCGGGGGGTAATTACGAGCAGTACTTC. The full variable domain, rest sourced from reference TRBV11-3 and TRBJ2-7, is EAGVVQSPRYKIIEKKQPVAFWCNPISGHNTLYWYLQNLGQGPELLIRYENEEAVDDSQLPKDRFSAERLKGVDSTLKIQPAELGDSAVYLCASSPLAGGNYEQYFGPGTRLTVT.

This clone was picked up a small number of times. The V gene is TRBV2, the J gene TRBJ1-4; D is undetermined. The CDR3 has 12 amino acids. Germline V gene lookup returns CDR1 SNHLY and CDR2 FYNNEI. V lost 1 base, J lost 7 bases, and 4 bases lay in between. The CDR3 region is CASSEGGEKLFF. CDR3 coding DNA: TGTGCCAGCAGTGAAGGCGGTGAAAAACTGTTTTTT.